Included here is one TCR beta chain sequence, with context. Each participant's cohort was designated according to participant-reported clinical history. Study processing details: Amplifying reference gene primers gave estimates of nucleated cell counts. Assay used: immunoSEQ multiplex PCR; TCRdb lists only in-frame clones, some missing. V and J calls plus clone size are reproduced from that table; the DNA served to infer D and trimming. The table has fewer than 300,000 clones, approximately 90% seen once. The data were taken from a study of blood T cell repertoires in COVID-19. The sample taken for sequencing was PBMCs or T cells enriched from blood (not recorded which). The origin of this receptor is a woman between 25 and 40 years old who had recovered from COVID-19.

The CDR3 DNA is TGCAGCGTTGAAGAGCGGGAAACTAGCACAGATACGCAGTATTTT. It yields the protein CSVEERETSTDTQYF. The gene calls are TRBV29-1 and TRBJ2-3, with D tentatively TRBD2 (6 bases). CDR1 is SQVTM, CDR2 ANQGSEA, per germline. This CDR3 contains 15 residues. The ends were cut back, 0 bases at V and 0 bases at J, with 10 bases in the middle.